Below are 31 T cell receptor beta chains sequenced from a single sample in a study of response to subunit inactivated influenza vaccine. TCRdb itself ran the RT-PCR reads through MiXCR, one entry per CDR3 protein. The sample has some 520,000 distinct CDR3 sequences, approximately 15% seen once; the top ten hold approximately 3%. The sample here was CD4+ T cells sorted from PBMCs, taken around 2 years after vaccination. The receptors were sampled from a man between 50 and 69 years old who received an inactivated influenza vaccine.

At least ten counts were recorded for this clonotype. CDR3 region: CASSYPDFHTGRTSHEQFF. The CDR3 coding sequence is TGTGCCAGCAGTTATCCAGACTTTCACACAGGACGGACCTCTCATGAGCAGTTCTTC. The chain couples TRBV6-2 or TRBV6-3 to TRBJ2-1; D might be TRBD1 (5 bases). The germline CDR1 and CDR2 sequences are MNHEY and SVGEGT. Trimming shortened V by 3 bases and J by 8 bases, and 29 bases separated the two germline ends. This CDR3 contains 19 residues.

This sequence joins TRBV6-5 and TRBJ1-1, with D possibly being TRBD1 (5 bases). Germline values: CDR1 MNHEY, CDR2 SVGAGI. This CDR3 region has 14 residues. Trimming cost V 0 bases and J 3 bases, with 8 bases left between them. The CDR3 bases are TGTGCCAGCAGTTACTCCCCGGGGGACACTGAAGCTTTCTTT. Its protein product is CASSYSPGDTEAFF.

The genes are TRBV21-1 and TRBJ2-4; the listed D gene, TRBD1, was not tested against the DNA. TRBV21-1 is classified as a pseudogene. The CDR3 runs to 19 residues. The CDR3 sequence is CAGQWFGQRGTNAKNIQYF. For the CDR3, the DNA is TGTGCCGGACAGTGGTTTGGACAGCGGGGTACAAACGCCAAAAACATTCAGTACTTC.

CDR3 DNA: TGCAGTGCCGGGACTGTATATGGCTACACCTTC. It translates to CSAGTVYGYTF. The genes are TRBV20-1 and TRBJ1-2; D may be TRBD1 (5 bases). Trimming cost V 6 bases and J 5 bases, with 10 bases left between them. This CDR3 region has 11 residues. CDR1 DFQATT and CDR2 SNEGSKA come from the germline V gene (reference sequence).

Only a few counts were recorded for this clonotype. The chain uses TRBV28 and TRBJ2-3, with 8 positions matching TRBD1. The CDR3 consists of 16 residues. Per germline, CDR1 MDHEN and CDR2 SYDVKM. V shed 2 bases and J 2 bases; nucleotides not matched to a gene: 6. As DNA, the CDR3 is TGTGCCAGCAGTTTAGCCGGGACAGGCAACACAGATACGCAGTATTTT. Its protein product is CASSLAGTGNTDTQYF.

This clonotype was seen only a few times. The V gene is TRBV5-6, the J gene TRBJ2-3; D is tentatively TRBD1 or TRBD2 (6 bases each). Germline CDR1 and CDR2: SGHDT and YYEEEE. V gave up 4 bases and J gave up 6 bases, with 18 bases separating them. The CDR3 contains 15 residues. The CDR3 region is CASSMGGGRIDTQYF. In DNA, the CDR3 is TGTGCCAGCAGCATGGGTGGGGGGCGGATCGATACGCAGTATTTT.

The chain joins TRBV7-9 to TRBJ2-3; a weak D match, TRBD1 (5 bases). CDR3 size: 14 residues. The ends were cut back, 4 bases at V and 4 bases at J, with 12 bases in the middle. Per the germline V gene, CDR1 is SEHNR and CDR2 is FQNEAQ (reference sequence). The CDR3 region has the DNA TGTGCCAGCAGCTCCCGGACACCGCCAGATACGCAGTATTTT. It translates to CASSSRTPPDTQYF.

The rearrangement joins TRBV6-2 or TRBV6-3 to TRBJ1-1, with a weak D call TRBD1 (6 bases). V shed 8 bases and J shed 5 bases, with 21 bases lying between them. Germline V lookup: CDR1 MNHEY, CDR2 SVGEGT. The CDR3 totals 15 residues. As DNA, the CDR3 is TGTGCCAGCGTTACGGGGGGGGCGCCGGGGACTGAAGCTTTCTTT. Protein: CASVTGGAPGTEAFF.

This clonotype turned up a few times. V usage is TRBV20-1 and J usage is TRBJ2-5; 8 positions match TRBD1. The CDR3 is 14 residues long. Germline V CDR1 and CDR2: DFQATT, SNEGSKA (reference sequence). The J segment lost 2 bases and the V segment lost 2 bases, leaving 4 bases of the junction unmatched. The CDR3 sequence: CSARNTGGQETQYF. DNA for the CDR3: TGCAGTGCTAGAAATACAGGGGGACAAGAGACCCAGTACTTC.

This clonotype was recorded a few times. The genes are TRBV7-2 and TRBJ2-4, with D possibly matching TRBD2 (5 bases). V gave up 4 bases and J gave up 10 bases, with 17 bases separating them. The CDR3 length is 14 residues. The germline CDR1 and CDR2 sequences are SGHTA and FQGNSA. CDR3 DNA sequence: TGTGCCAGCAGCTCCTCCTTAGTCCCGGGGATTCAGTACTTC. It yields the protein CASSSSLVPGIQYF. The complete variable domain, with remaining parts taken from reference TRBV7-2 and TRBJ2-4, reads GAGVSQSPSNKVTEKGKDVELRCDPISGHTALYWYRQSLGQGLEFLIYFQGNSAPDKSGLPSDRFSAERTGGSVSTLTIQRTQQEDSAVYLCASSSSLVPGIQYFGAGTRLSVL.

In its sample, this clonotype was seen many times. The V and J genes are TRBV7-8 and TRBJ1-4, with a weak D call TRBD1 (5 bases). Germline CDR1 is SGHVS and CDR2 is FQNEAQ. This CDR3 has 13 residues. V was cut by 5 bases and J by 13 bases, with 17 bases left in between. The CDR3, as DNA: TGTGCCAGCAGCCGCCGGGGGGAATTGGGACTGTTTTTT. Translation gives CASSRRGELGLFF.

Ten or more counts support this clonotype. This chain connects TRBV20-1 to TRBJ2-3; TRBD2 agrees at 10 bases. The V segment lost 4 bases and the J segment 5 bases; nucleotides outside the gene matches: 3. Germline V CDR1 and CDR2: DFQATT, SNEGSKA (reference sequence). The CDR3 runs to 13 residues. For the CDR3, the DNA is TGCAGTGCTAAGCGGGGGGGCCGAGATACGCAGTATTTT. Translation gives CSAKRGGRDTQYF.

The table lists this clonotype with a few counts. This chain joins TRBV6-2 or TRBV6-3 and TRBJ2-7, with D possibly being TRBD2 (5 bases). Germline assignment: CDR1 MNHEY and CDR2 SVGEGT. The V end was cut by 1 base, the J end by 4 bases, with 17 bases between. The CDR3 has 16 residues. CDR3 bases: TGTGCCAGCAGTTACTATTTACCCGGGAAGACTTACGAGCAGTACTTC. It specifies CASSYYLPGKTYEQYF.

V usage is TRBV27 and J usage is TRBJ2-6; TRBD1 is a possible D gene (8 bases). The germline gives CDR1 MNHEY, CDR2 SMNVEV (reference sequence). Trimming took 5 bases from V and 0 from J, leaving 20 bases between them. The CDR3 consists of 19 residues. The CDR3 bases are TGTGCCAGCAGTCCCTACGGACAGGGACTAAGCTCTGGGGCCAACGTCCTGACTTTC. As protein: CASSPYGQGLSSGANVLTF.

In its sample, this clonotype was seen many times. This rearrangement joins TRBV13 to TRBJ2-7; TRBD1 or TRBD2 may be the D gene (5 bases each). Germline values: CDR1 PRHDT, CDR2 FYEKMQ (reference sequence). V lost 5 bases, J lost 3 bases, and 26 bases lay in between. The CDR3 consists of 18 residues. CDR3: CASSQLEPTAKGLYEQYF. CDR3 coding DNA: TGTGCCAGCAGCCAACTAGAACCGACAGCGAAAGGGCTCTACGAGCAGTACTTC.

This sequence joins TRBV20-1 and TRBJ2-3; D possibly corresponds to TRBD2 (6 bases). The V end was cut by 3 bases, the J end by 5 bases, with 12 bases between. Germline assignment: CDR1 DFQATT and CDR2 SNEGSKA (reference sequence). The CDR3 extends over 13 amino acids. CDR3 protein: CSARALAKDTQYF. CDR3 nucleotide sequence: TGCAGTGCTAGGGCCCTAGCGAAAGATACGCAGTATTTT.

The chain employs TRBV7-2 and TRBJ2-1, with 8 bases fitting TRBD1. Looked up from germline, CDR1 is SGHTA and CDR2 is FQGNSA. The CDR3 loop spans 15 amino acids. After removal of 5 bases from V and 9 bases from J, the junction contained 12 bases not matched to a gene. CDR3 loop: CASSPQPDRASEQFF. The CDR3, as DNA: TGTGCCAGCAGCCCCCAACCGGACAGGGCAAGTGAGCAGTTCTTC.

CDR3 amino acids: CASSSGTSGGLNEQFF. CDR3 DNA: TGCGCCAGCAGCTCAGGGACTAGCGGGGGACTCAATGAGCAGTTCTTC. The chain has TRBV5-1 and TRBJ2-1; 14 bases match TRBD2. CDR1 is SGHRS, CDR2 YFSETQ, per germline. The length of the CDR3 is 16 residues. The V segment lost 3 bases and the J segment 6 bases; nucleotides outside the gene matches: 5.

This clonotype came up a few times. V is TRBV9 and J is TRBJ1-2, with D maybe TRBD1 (6 bases). The CDR3 sequence is 14 residues long. Germline V gene sequence: CDR1 SGDLS, CDR2 YYNGEE. Trimming removed 0 bases at V and 3 bases at J, with 9 bases between. CDR3 residues: CASSVGGADYGYTF. The DNA for the CDR3 is TGTGCCAGCAGCGTAGGGGGGGCAGACTATGGCTACACCTTC.

V usage is TRBV4-1 and J usage is TRBJ2-7; D not certain. V dropped 1 base and J dropped 5 bases, with 15 bases sitting between them. CDR1 is MGHRA, CDR2 YSYEKL, per germline. The CDR3 runs 15 residues. CDR3: CASSQGPGRRNEQYF. The CDR3 coding sequence is TGCGCCAGCAGCCAAGGCCCAGGTCGGCGGAACGAGCAGTACTTC.

This clonotype was seen only a few times. The V call is TRBV2, the J call TRBJ1-1; D ambiguous. Trimming pared 7 bases from V and 7 bases from J, leaving 13 bases between. Per germline, CDR1 SNHLY and CDR2 FYNNEI. The CDR3 runs 12 residues. The chain's CDR3 is CASMFGQFEAFF. In nucleotides, the CDR3 is TGTGCCAGCATGTTCGGGCAGTTTGAAGCTTTCTTT.

CDR3 bases: TGCGCCAGCAGCTCGTGGGGGGTCCACCAAGAGACCCAGTACTTC. Residues: CASSSWGVHQETQYF. The chain couples TRBV5-1 to TRBJ2-5, with TRBD2 as a possible D gene (6 bases). The ends were cut back, 3 bases at V and 0 bases at J, with 12 bases in the middle. CDR1 is SGHRS and CDR2 is YFSETQ in the germline V gene. This CDR3 contains 15 residues.

This clonotype was found a few times. The rearrangement links TRBV10-3 to TRBJ2-2; no definite D call. The CDR3 has 11 residues. Trimming stripped 6 bases from V and 4 bases from J, with 3 bases between. Germline-derived CDR1 and CDR2 are ENHRY and SYGVKD. The CDR3 reads CAISSTGELFF. Here the CDR3 DNA reads TGTGCCATCAGCAGCACCGGGGAGCTGTTTTTT.

This clonotype was recorded many times. The rearrangement joins TRBV5-1 to TRBJ2-1; the D is unclear. Between the trimmed V and J ends, which lost 0 bases and 0 bases, there was a span of 10 bases. The CDR3 extends over 16 amino acids. Germline values: CDR1 SGHRS, CDR2 YFSETQ. The chain's CDR3 is CASSLALSTSYNEQFF. DNA for the CDR3: TGCGCCAGCAGCTTGGCCTTGTCTACCTCCTACAATGAGCAGTTCTTC.

The V gene is TRBV7-2, the J gene TRBJ2-7; D is perhaps TRBD2 (6 bases). Germline CDR1 reads SGHTA; CDR2 reads FQGNSA. The V end was cut by 8 bases, the J end by 5 bases, with 10 bases between. This CDR3 spans 11 amino acids. The CDR3 DNA reads TGTGCCAGCTCCAGGACTAACGAGCAGTACTTC. Protein: CASSRTNEQYF. Supplemented by reference TRBV7-2 and TRBJ2-7, the full variable domain reads GAGVSQSPSNKVTEKGKDVELRCDPISGHTALYWYRQSLGQGLEFLIYFQGNSAPDKSGLPSDRFSAERTGGSVSTLTIQRTQQEDSAVYLCASSRTNEQYFGPGTRLTVT.

This clonotype was seen a handful of times. CDR3 nucleotide sequence: TGTGCCACCAGTGGTGACAGGGGGCTTGGCACAGATACGCAGTATTTT. Protein: CATSGDRGLGTDTQYF. V gene TRBV24-1 combines with J gene TRBJ2-3; TRBD1 agrees at 10 bases. Trimming took 5 bases from V and 1 from J; bases not matched to a gene: 5. Germline loops: CDR1 KGHDR, CDR2 SFDVKD. This CDR3 is built from 16 residues.

J is TRBJ2-1 and V is TRBV7-8, with D possibly matching TRBD2 (6 bases). This CDR3 contains 12 residues. V gave up 8 bases and J gave up 5 bases, with 10 bases separating them. Per germline, CDR1 SGHVS and CDR2 FQNEAQ. CDR3 bases: TGTGCCAGCCGGGGACTCGACAATGAGCAGTTCTTC. Translating it yields CASRGLDNEQFF.

This chain joins TRBV20-1 and TRBJ2-3; possibly TRBD1 for D (5 bases). Germline CDR1 reads DFQATT; CDR2 reads SNEGSKA (reference sequence). The CDR3 runs to 16 residues. V was cut by 3 bases and J by 4 bases, with 20 bases left in between. CDR3 region: CSASVTAGLPSDTQYF. The CDR3 DNA follows: TGCAGTGCTAGTGTCACGGCAGGGTTGCCTTCAGATACGCAGTATTTT.

In DNA, the CDR3 is TGCGCCAGCAGCTTAGCAGAGATGAACACTGAAGCTTTCTTT. It codes for CASSLAEMNTEAFF. This chain links TRBV5-1 with TRBJ1-1, with no clear D. The germline V and J ends were trimmed by 2 bases and 0 bases, with 8 bases remaining between them. Looked up from germline, CDR1 is SGHRS and CDR2 is YFSETQ. This CDR3 region has 14 residues. The complete variable domain, with remaining parts taken from reference TRBV5-1 and TRBJ1-1, reads KAGVTQTPRYLIKTRGQQVTLSCSPISGHRSVSWYQQTPGQGLQFLFEYFSETQRNKGNFPGRFSGRQFSNSRSEMNVSTLELGDSALYLCASSLAEMNTEAFFGQGTRLTVV.

The genes are TRBV7-2 and TRBJ2-7; 9 nucleotides align to TRBD1. J lost 4 bases, V lost 4 bases, and 5 bases had no gene match. Germline V gene data show CDR1 as SGHTA and CDR2 as FQGNSA. This CDR3 comprises 14 residues. The CDR3 DNA sequence: TGTGCCAGCAGCTCAGACAGGGGGTGGTACGAGCAGTACTTC. Translation gives CASSSDRGWYEQYF.

V is TRBV20-1 and J is TRBJ2-3; 12 positions agree with TRBD2. This CDR3 is 18 amino acids long. With V trimmed by 5 bases and J by 1 base, 13 bases remained unmatched. Germline V CDR1 and CDR2: DFQATT, SNEGSKA (reference sequence). The CDR3 DNA reads as TGCAGTGCTCAAGGACTAGCGGGAAAGAATGGTGGCACAGATACGCAGTATTTT. Translated: CSAQGLAGKNGGTDTQYF.